What follows are 17 T cell receptor beta chains derived from one specimen sequenced in a study of blood T cell repertoires in COVID-19. Data came from immunoSEQ multiplex PCR; TCRdb stores just in-frame clones and leaves some out. The repertoire holds some 97,000 clones, with more than 75% as singletons. Input material: peripheral blood. These receptors all come from a man aged 25-40 years in a cohort sampled during active COVID-19.

The chain couples TRBV18 to TRBJ1-3; 7 bases map to TRBD1. The germline V gene has CDR1 KGHSH and CDR2 LQKENI. The CDR3 is 14 residues long. The ends lost 4 bases at V and 5 bases at J; junction bases unmatched: 5. The CDR3 DNA is TGTGCCAGCTCACGCTCGGGACAGCGAAACACCATATATTTT. Translating gives CASSRSGQRNTIYF.

The chain has TRBV30 and TRBJ1-1; possible D gene TRBD1, 6 bases. Germline V gene sequence: CDR1 GTSNPN, CDR2 SVGIG (reference sequence). V shed 4 bases and J shed 4 bases, with 13 bases lying between them. The CDR3 consists of 13 residues. CDR3 DNA sequence: TGTGCCTGGACCTGGGGGGGGCTCACTGAAGCTTTCTTT. Residues: CAWTWGGLTEAFF.

The chain links TRBV6-6 to TRBJ2-7, with D maybe TRBD1 (6 bases). The CDR3 is made up of 15 amino acids. Germline V gives CDR1 MNHNY, CDR2 SVGAGI (reference sequence). The ends were cut back, 4 bases at V and 5 bases at J, with 18 bases in the middle. The CDR3 loop reads CASSFYRVETNEQYF. In nucleotides, the CDR3 is TGTGCCAGCAGTTTCTACAGGGTAGAGACGAACGAGCAGTACTTC.

The chain is built from TRBV27 and TRBJ2-3; D possibly corresponds to TRBD1 (6 bases). This CDR3 is 13 amino acids long. Germline-derived CDR1 and CDR2 are MNHEY and SMNVEV (reference sequence). The V end lost 1 base, the J end lost 5 bases, and 7 bases lay between the germline ends. CDR3 sequence (DNA): TGTGCCAGCAGTTTATTACAGGGAGATACGCAGTATTTT. It is translated as CASSLLQGDTQYF.

The sample holds one count of this clone. The chain uses TRBV28 and TRBJ2-7, with TRBD1 identical over 7 bases. CDR1 and CDR2 (germline): MDHEN, SYDVKM. There are 14 residues in the CDR3. The ends lost 8 bases at V and 3 bases at J; junction bases unmatched: 10. The CDR3 protein is CASLAWTGHYEQYF. The CDR3 region has the DNA TGTGCCAGCCTGGCCTGGACAGGACACTACGAGCAGTACTTC.

The chain uses TRBV6-6 and TRBJ1-3, with D possibly being TRBD1 (5 bases). Germline assignment: CDR1 MNHNY and CDR2 SVGAGI (reference sequence). The CDR3 is made up of 15 amino acids. V was shortened by 4 bases and J by 2 bases, with 12 bases between the two germline ends. CDR3 in DNA: TGTGCCAGCAGTTTCGCGGGGGACGCTGGAAACACCATATATTTT. It specifies CASSFAGDAGNTIYF.

The CDR3 DNA reads as TGTGCCAGCAGCCAAGACAGGGTGAGCAATGAGCAGTTCTTC. Translation gives CASSQDRVSNEQFF. The chain recombines TRBV7-2 with TRBJ2-1; 7 bases agree with TRBD1. The V segment lost 5 bases and the J segment 6 bases; nucleotides outside the gene matches: 7. Germline-derived CDR1 and CDR2 are SGHTA and FQGNSA. The CDR3 consists of 14 residues.

This chain links TRBV11-2 with TRBJ2-5; 10 bases align to TRBD2. This CDR3 is built from 14 residues. The germline gives CDR1 SGHAT, CDR2 FQNNGV. V lost 5 bases and J lost 5; bases outside the gene matches: 5. The CDR3 DNA is TGTGCCAGCAGCCCACCTAGCGGGGGCGAGACCCAGTACTTC. It encodes CASSPPSGGETQYF.

This chain uses TRBV11-3 with TRBJ2-6; D may be TRBD1 (6 bases). The CDR3 covers 15 residues. CDR1 and CDR2 (germline): SGHNT, YENEEA. The V gene lost 1 base and the J gene lost 4 bases, with 8 bases spanning the gap. CDR3 residues: CASSLGGTGANVLTF. The CDR3 coding sequence is TGTGCCAGCAGCTTAGGGGGGACAGGGGCCAACGTCCTGACTTTC.

This chain joins TRBV2 and TRBJ2-7; TRBD2 might be the D (6 bases). The CDR3 consists of 15 residues. V lost 4 bases and J 6 bases, leaving 19 bases between the germline ends. The germline CDR1 and CDR2 sequences are SNHLY and FYNNEI. The CDR3 sequence: CASSGSSPGRGEQYF. Written as DNA, the CDR3 is TGTGCCAGCAGTGGATCCTCCCCCGGGCGGGGCGAGCAGTACTTC.

The chain is built from TRBV28 and TRBJ1-1; 9 bases line up with TRBD1. The length of the CDR3 is 15 residues. The J segment lost 1 base and the V segment lost 2 bases, leaving 2 bases of the junction unmatched. The germline V gene has CDR1 MDHEN and CDR2 SYDVKM. The CDR3 coding sequence is TGTGCCAGCAGTTTAAGGACAGGGGCGAACACTGAAGCTTTCTTT. Translated: CASSLRTGANTEAFF.

This clone was seen a handful of times. The V call is TRBV12-5, the J call TRBJ2-7; no reliable D call. Looked up from germline, CDR1 is LGHNT and CDR2 is FRNRAP. The CDR3 length is 11 residues. Trimming cost V 1 base and J 6 bases, with 4 bases left between them. The CDR3 sequence is CASGLGLEQYF. The CDR3 nucleotides are TGTGCTAGTGGTTTGGGTCTCGAGCAGTACTTC.

The chain uses TRBV11-2 and TRBJ2-7; 8 nucleotides align to TRBD2. Trimming removed 3 bases from V and 2 bases from J; junction bases left unmatched: 9. The CDR3 has 16 amino acids. Germline CDR1 SGHAT, CDR2 FQNNGV. CDR3 nucleotides: TGTGCCAGCAGCTTCCTCCCCGGGGGGGGAACCTACGAGCAGTACTTC. Amino acids: CASSFLPGGGTYEQYF.

This clone came up once. The V and J genes are TRBV30 and TRBJ1-3; D is undetermined. From germline, CDR1 is GTSNPN and CDR2 SVGIG (reference sequence). The length of the CDR3 is 13 residues. Trimming pared 5 bases from V and 0 bases from J, leaving 8 bases between. In DNA form, the CDR3 reads TGTGCCTGGCGTCTTAGCTCTGGAAACACCATATATTTT. This sequence encodes CAWRLSSGNTIYF.

The chain couples TRBV20-1 to TRBJ2-7, with TRBD2 identical over 7 bases. V lost 3 bases, J lost 1 base, and 6 bases stayed unmatched. The CDR3 extends over 14 amino acids. Germline-derived CDR1 and CDR2 are DFQATT and SNEGSKA (reference sequence). CDR3 residues: CSASGGGVSYEQYF. As DNA, the CDR3 is TGCAGTGCTAGTGGCGGGGGTGTATCCTACGAGCAGTACTTC.

This rearrangement joins TRBV19 to TRBJ2-7; maybe TRBD2 (6 bases). The CDR3 consists of 16 residues. CDR1 LNHDA and CDR2 SQIVND come from the germline V gene (reference sequence). V lost 3 bases and J lost 2, with 17 bases in between. CDR3 sequence reads: CASSIAAGVNTYEQYF. The CDR3 region has the DNA TGTGCCAGTAGTATTGCAGCGGGTGTTAATACCTACGAGCAGTACTTC.

The gene calls are TRBV19 and TRBJ2-1; TRBD2 matches 14 bases. Germline V lookup: CDR1 LNHDA, CDR2 SQIVND (reference sequence). CDR3 length: 16 amino acids. J gave up 7 bases and V 8 bases, and 10 bases lay outside the gene matches. Here the CDR3 reads CASGRLAGGPRNEQFF. The CDR3 region has the DNA TGTGCCAGTGGGAGACTAGCGGGGGGGCCGAGGAATGAGCAGTTCTTC. Full variable domain (outside the CDR3, taken from reference TRBV19 and TRBJ2-1): DGGITQSPKYLFRKEGQNVTLSCEQNLNHDAMYWYRQDPGQGLRLIYYSQIVNDFQKGDIAEGYSVSREKKESFPLTVTSAQKNPTAFYLCASGRLAGGPRNEQFFGPGTRLTVL.